One and the same sample provided the 21 T cell receptor beta chains below, sequenced in a study of CD8 T cells in ankylosing spondylitis. TCRdb passed the 5' RACE reads through MiXCR, listing each CDR3 protein once. The table includes fewer than 200,000 distinct CDR3 sequences, around a sixth detected once. Sequencing was carried out using blood, either unsorted or a sorted T cell fraction (not recorded which). All receptors come from a male donor aged 10-29 years with ankylosing spondylitis or in good health (not recorded which).

At least ten counts were recorded for this clonotype. The chain has TRBV20-1 and TRBJ2-5; TRBD2 matches at 13 bases. There are 15 residues in the CDR3. With V trimmed by 2 bases and J by 7 bases, 7 bases remained unmatched. Germline CDR1 is DFQATT and CDR2 is SNEGSKA (reference sequence). CDR3 sequence (DNA): TGCAGTGCTAGATTACGGACTAGCGGGAGAGTGACCCAGTACTTC. It translates to CSARLRTSGRVTQYF.

This clonotype was recorded at least ten times. This chain uses TRBV14 with TRBJ2-1; TRBD1 matches 9 bases. V lost 1 base to trimming and J lost 6 bases; unmatched junction nucleotides: 7. The length of the CDR3 is 16 residues. CDR1 and CDR2 (germline): SGHDN, FVKESK. DNA for the CDR3: TGTGCCAGCAGCCAAGTACTCAGGACAGGGGTCAATGAGCAGTTCTTC. Its protein product is CASSQVLRTGVNEQFF. Based on the CDR3 plus reference TRBV14 and TRBJ2-1, the full variable domain is EAGVTQFPSHSVIEKGQTVTLRCDPISGHDNLYWYRRVMGKEIKFLLHFVKESKQDESGMPNNRFLAERTGGTYSTLKVQPAELEDSGVYFCASSQVLRTGVNEQFFGPGTRLTVL.

The table lists this clonotype with many counts. This sequence joins TRBV7-2 and TRBJ2-7, with TRBD1 matching over 7 bases. J was trimmed by 2 bases and V by 5 bases; bases with no gene match: 6. The germline CDR1 and CDR2 sequences are SGHTA and FQGNSA. The CDR3 runs 14 residues. In nucleotides, the CDR3 is TGTGCCAGCAGCAAGTGGGGACAGCCCTACGAGCAGTACTTC. This translates into CASSKWGQPYEQYF.

This clonotype appeared many times. The chain is built from TRBV29-1 and TRBJ2-7; a possible D gene is TRBD1 (5 bases). CDR1 SQVTM and CDR2 ANQGSEA come from the germline V gene. Trimming removed 4 bases at V and 5 bases at J, with 15 bases between. The CDR3 sequence is 13 residues long. The chain's CDR3 is CSVVKGPWDEQYF. The CDR3 nucleotides are TGCAGCGTTGTGAAGGGGCCCTGGGACGAGCAGTACTTC.

The chain joins TRBV2 to TRBJ2-3; TRBD2 is a possible D gene (6 bases). The CDR3 has 14 amino acids. V lost 6 bases to trimming and J lost 4 bases, with 14 bases between them. Germline V gives CDR1 SNHLY, CDR2 FYNNEI. CDR3 coding DNA: TGTGCCAGCAGGGAGGGCGGCTGGGCAGATACGCAGTATTTT. Translated, it gives CASREGGWADTQYF.

This clonotype was found many times. J is TRBJ1-4 and V is TRBV18, with TRBD1 as a possible D gene (6 bases). The CDR3 totals 15 residues. Germline V CDR1 and CDR2: KGHSH, LQKENI. The germline V and J ends were trimmed by 3 bases and 5 bases, with 13 bases remaining between them. As DNA, the CDR3 is TGTGCCAGCTCACCCGCCCAGGGGAAAAATGAAAAACTGTTTTTT. This encodes CASSPAQGKNEKLFF.

This clonotype was counted many times. The J gene is TRBJ2-3, the V gene TRBV24-1; possibly TRBD1 or TRBD2 for D (5 bases each). Per the germline V gene, CDR1 is KGHDR and CDR2 is SFDVKD. CDR3 length: 14 residues. With 9 bases removed from V and 2 bases from J, the gap between germline ends came to 14 bases. The CDR3 DNA reads TGTGCCACCTCGGTCCGAGGGGACACAGATACGCAGTATTTT. This gives the protein CATSVRGDTDTQYF.

This clonotype was observed at least ten times. This sequence joins TRBV7-2 and TRBJ2-3; D is uncertain. V dropped 4 bases and J dropped 10 bases, with 15 bases sitting between them. Looked up from germline, CDR1 is SGHTA and CDR2 is FQGNSA. This CDR3 has 13 residues. CDR3 sequence reads: CASSYSMGRAQYF. The CDR3 DNA follows: TGTGCCAGCAGCTATTCAATGGGTAGGGCGCAGTATTTT. The whole variable domain, remainder taken from reference TRBV7-2 and TRBJ2-3, is GAGVSQSPSNKVTEKGKDVELRCDPISGHTALYWYRQSLGQGLEFLIYFQGNSAPDKSGLPSDRFSAERTGGSVSTLTIQRTQQEDSAVYLCASSYSMGRAQYFGPGTRLTVL.

This clonotype was seen ten or more times. V and J are TRBV21-1 and TRBJ2-5; the table's TRBD1 call for D was not verified on the DNA. TRBV21-1 is noted as a pseudogene. The CDR3 spans 17 residues. The CDR3 region is CASSKSRDRGPGETQYF. The CDR3 DNA is TGTGCCAGCAGCAAGTCCCGGGACAGGGGGCCGGGTGAGACCCAGTACTTC.

The chain recombines TRBV29-1 with TRBJ2-1; 11 bases align to TRBD2. Per germline, CDR1 SQVTM and CDR2 ANQGSEA. V lost 4 bases and J lost 7; bases outside the gene matches: 6. This CDR3 is built from 14 residues. DNA of the CDR3: TGCAGCGTTGGACTAGCGGGACCCAGGAATGAGCAGTTCTTC. Amino acids: CSVGLAGPRNEQFF.

This clonotype was counted at least ten times. This rearrangement joins TRBV2 to TRBJ2-1; D possibly corresponds to TRBD2 (5 bases). Germline V lookup: CDR1 SNHLY, CDR2 FYNNEI. This CDR3 comprises 16 residues. Trimming cost V 7 bases and J 0 bases, with 16 bases left between them. The CDR3 coding sequence is TGTGCCAGCACTCTCCGGAGAGGGAGCTCCTACAATGAGCAGTTCTTC. Protein: CASTLRRGSSYNEQFF.

In this sample, this clonotype turned up many times. The chain employs TRBV20-1 and TRBJ2-2, with D hard to call. CDR3 length equals 13 residues. Trimming stripped 6 bases from V and 5 bases from J, with 13 bases between. Germline-derived CDR1 and CDR2 are DFQATT and SNEGSKA (reference sequence). In nucleotides, the CDR3 is TGCAGTGCCCCTTCGTTAATGACCGGGGAGCTGTTTTTT. Encoded protein: CSAPSLMTGELFF.

This clonotype appeared many times. The chain uses TRBV12-3 or TRBV12-4 and TRBJ2-7; TRBD2 agrees at 8 bases. The CDR3 extends over 15 amino acids. V trimming: 5 bases; J trimming: 3 bases; junction bases outside the gene matches: 9. The CDR3 reads CASSRLAGLVYEQYF. CDR3 bases: TGTGCCAGCAGTCGGCTAGCGGGTCTTGTCTACGAGCAGTACTTC.

The table lists this clonotype with many counts. This chain joins TRBV30 and TRBJ1-4, with a tentative D call TRBD1 (5 bases). The germline gives CDR1 GTSNPN, CDR2 SVGIG (reference sequence). V lost 4 bases and J 4 bases, leaving 13 bases between the germline ends. There are 14 residues in the CDR3. The CDR3 region has the DNA TGTGCCTGGACGGAGGGGATCCGTAATGAAAAACTGTTTTTT. This sequence encodes CAWTEGIRNEKLFF.

This clonotype was seen repeatedly, ten times or more. The chain carries TRBV20-1 and TRBJ2-3; D ambiguous. The CDR3 is made up of 16 amino acids. The germline V gene encodes CDR1 DFQATT and CDR2 SNEGSKA (reference sequence). Trimming shortened V by 3 bases and J by 2 bases, and 18 bases separated the two germline ends. CDR3 amino acids: CSARILALHHTDTQYF. CDR3 nucleotide sequence: TGCAGTGCTAGGATATTAGCATTACACCACACAGATACGCAGTATTTT.

Many counts were recorded for this clonotype. The V gene is TRBV4-2, the J gene TRBJ2-7; a weak D match, TRBD2 (5 bases). CDR3 length equals 16 residues. Trimming took 0 bases from V and 1 from J, leaving 13 bases between them. The germline CDR1 and CDR2 sequences are LGHNA and YNFKEQ. The CDR3 is CASSQDKEAPSYEQYF. CDR3 nucleotides: TGTGCCAGCAGCCAAGATAAGGAGGCCCCGTCCTACGAGCAGTACTTC.

This chain connects TRBV20-1 to TRBJ2-5; D perhaps matches TRBD2 (5 bases). CDR1 and CDR2 (germline): DFQATT, SNEGSKA (reference sequence). The V gene lost 3 bases and the J gene lost 0 bases, with 17 bases spanning the gap. This CDR3 is 16 amino acids long. The CDR3 DNA reads TGCAGTGCTAGCTCCCTCAGTTTGCGGGACCAAGAGACCCAGTACTTC. This translates into CSASSLSLRDQETQYF.

The table lists this clonotype with many counts. This sequence joins TRBV4-1 and TRBJ1-1; D is unresolved. V lost 2 bases and J lost 3, with 13 bases in between. This CDR3 is built from 15 residues. CDR1 and CDR2 from the germline V gene are MGHRA and YSYEKL. The CDR3 nucleotides are TGCGCCAGCAGCCAACCGGACGGATTTTACACTGAAGCTTTCTTT. It translates to CASSQPDGFYTEAFF.

V and J are TRBV7-6 and TRBJ2-5, with D possibly TRBD2 on 5 matching bases. Germline CDR1 is SGHVS and CDR2 is FNYEAQ. V was pared by 5 bases and J by 5 bases, with 18 bases between. The CDR3 runs to 15 residues. CDR3 loop: CASSTEREVMETQYF. The CDR3 coding sequence is TGTGCCAGCAGCACCGAGAGGGAAGTGATGGAGACCCAGTACTTC.

This clonotype showed up many times. This sequence joins TRBV2 and TRBJ2-7, with 9 bases fitting TRBD1. Germline-derived CDR1 and CDR2 are SNHLY and FYNNEI. This CDR3 is built from 17 residues. V was pared by 4 bases and J by 2 bases, with 12 bases of the junction left unmatched. CDR3: CASSVASGGTGTYEQYV. In DNA, the CDR3 is TGTGCCAGCAGTGTAGCCTCTGGTGGGACAGGGACCTACGAGCAGTACGTC.

This clonotype has at least ten counts. The J gene is TRBJ2-7, the V gene TRBV6-5; D remains ambiguous. V was clipped by 6 bases and J by 1 base, with 10 bases between them. The CDR3 contains 13 residues. Germline V lookup: CDR1 MNHEY, CDR2 SVGAGI. The CDR3 DNA follows: TGTGCCAGCAGCAGCGACGGATCCTACGAGCAGTACGTC. Translated: CASSSDGSYEQYV.